A single T cell receptor (beta chain) is shown here with its context. As yet, its antigen is unknown. The sample belongs to a study of OX40 agonist ivuxolimab in advanced cancers. Some clones are missing from TCRdb's copy, which holds only in-frame ones; the method was immunoSEQ multiplex PCR. The data contain tens of thousands of clones, approximately 88% of them singletons. With 1 base removed from V and 8 bases from J, the gap between germline ends came to 13 bases. This CDR3 region has 14 residues. From germline, CDR1 is SGHAT and CDR2 FQNNGV. Whole-study results and caveats: Among the nonresponders, some also had low normalized T-cell clonal expansion.

Sequenced here: CD4+ or CD8+ T cells sorted from blood, sampled in a trial of the OX40 agonist ivuxolimab. The V gene is TRBV11-2, the J gene TRBJ2-3; possibly TRBD2 for D (5 bases). This receptor was taken from an adult with an advanced solid tumor such as melanoma, head and neck, liver or kidney cancer. The chain's CDR3 is CASSLAEWAGTQYF. In nucleotides, the CDR3 is TGTGCCAGCAGCTTAGCAGAGTGGGCGGGTACGCAGTATTTT. Together with reference TRBV11-2 and TRBJ2-3, the CDR3 gives the full variable domain: EAGVAQSPRYKIIEKRQSVAFWCNPISGHATLYWYQQILGQGPKLLIQFQNNGVVDDSQLPKDRFSAERLKGVDSTLKIQPAKLEDSAVYLCASSLAEWAGTQYFGPGTRLTVL.